Listed below are T cell receptor beta chains from one sample, sequenced in a study of T cell repertoires in cytomegalovirus infection. TCRdb used MiXCR to reprocess the reads, holding one entry per CDR3 protein. The sample lists approximately 110,000 distinct CDR3 sequences, roughly 39% seen once, with roughly 70% in the top ten. Antigens of these TCRs are unknown. The sample here was CD8+ T cells from cultured PBMCs, taken from culture after CMV antigen stimulation. The receptors were sampled from a human donor in good health (CMV status not recorded). Some clones in this sample may be carry-over from other donors' samples. CDR3s include the opening cysteine and the closing phenylalanine or tryptophan. D genes are given only for firm matches. Size values are once, few and many counts, or a class for expanded clones, and some rows have none.

d_call: -; clone_size: -; j_call: TRBJ2-5; v_call: TRBV5-1; cdr3_nt: TGCGCCAGCAGCTTGGACAGGTTCCAAGAGACCCAGTACTTC; cdr3_aa: CASSLDRFQETQYF
d_call: -; clone_size: -; j_call: TRBJ1-1; v_call: TRBV12-3/TRBV12-4; cdr3_nt: TGTGCCAGCAGTTTCCCCATCGCAGGGAGCATGAACACTGAAGCTTTCTTT; cdr3_aa: CASSFPIAGSMNTEAFF
d_call: -; clone_size: -; j_call: TRBJ2-2; v_call: TRBV2; cdr3_nt: TGTGCCAGCGCGGCTACGACTTACACCGGGGAGCTGTTTTTT; cdr3_aa: CASAATTYTGELFF
d_call: -; clone_size: -; j_call: TRBJ2-2; v_call: TRBV19; cdr3_nt: TGTGCCAGTAGTATCGCTGGGGAGCTGTTTTTT; cdr3_aa: CASSIAGELFF
d_call: -; clone_size: few; j_call: TRBJ1-1; v_call: TRBV7-9; cdr3_nt: TGTGCCAGCAGTCAAACCCCCGGGGGCACTGAAGCTTTCTTT; cdr3_aa: CASSQTPGGTEAFF
d_call: -; clone_size: -; j_call: TRBJ2-5; v_call: TRBV2; cdr3_nt: TGTGCCAGCAGTGATATTAGCGAGGACCAAGAGACCCAGTACTTC; cdr3_aa: CASSDISEDQETQYF
d_call: TRBD2; clone_size: few; j_call: TRBJ2-2; v_call: TRBV27; cdr3_nt: TGTGCCAGCAGTTTACAACTAGCGGGGAGCACCGGGGAGCTGTTTTTT; cdr3_aa: CASSLQLAGSTGELFF
d_call: TRBD2; clone_size: once; j_call: TRBJ2-7; v_call: TRBV7-9; cdr3_nt: TGTGCCAGCAGCTTTAGCGGGAGCTCCTACGAGCAGTACTTC; cdr3_aa: CASSFSGSSYEQYF
d_call: -; clone_size: -; j_call: TRBJ2-2; v_call: TRBV12-3/TRBV12-4; cdr3_nt: TGTGCCAGCATCTCGGCGGGCCAAGATAACACCGGGGAGCTGTTTTTT; cdr3_aa: CASISAGQDNTGELFF
d_call: -; clone_size: -; j_call: TRBJ2-7; v_call: TRBV7-2; cdr3_nt: TGTGCCAGCAGCTTAGATTTTGGGACCGGGGTGGTCGAGCAGTACTTC; cdr3_aa: CASSLDFGTGVVEQYF
d_call: TRBD1; clone_size: -; j_call: TRBJ2-3; v_call: TRBV7-6; cdr3_nt: TGTGCCAGCAGCTCATCCGGGACAGGGGCAGATACGCAGTATTTT; cdr3_aa: CASSSSGTGADTQYF
d_call: -; clone_size: -; j_call: TRBJ1-5; v_call: TRBV12-3/TRBV12-4; cdr3_nt: TGTGCCAGCAGCGGGACGGGGGCCGGGCCCCAGCATTTT; cdr3_aa: CASSGTGAGPQHF
d_call: TRBD1; clone_size: few; j_call: TRBJ1-2; v_call: TRBV7-8; cdr3_nt: TGTGCCAGCAGCATCGGGACAGGGATCTATGGCTACACCTTC; cdr3_aa: CASSIGTGIYGYTF
d_call: -; clone_size: -; j_call: TRBJ1-2; v_call: TRBV29-1; cdr3_nt: TGCAGCGTTGAAGATAAGGGGATCTATGGCTACACCTTC; cdr3_aa: CSVEDKGIYGYTF
d_call: -; clone_size: -; j_call: TRBJ2-7; v_call: TRBV2; cdr3_nt: TGTGCCAGCAGTGAGAGAGGGTACGAGCAGTACTTC; cdr3_aa: CASSERGYEQYF
d_call: -; clone_size: -; j_call: TRBJ2-3; v_call: TRBV2; cdr3_nt: TGTGCCAGCACCCCAGGACAGAGGACAGATACGCAGTATTTT; cdr3_aa: CASTPGQRTDTQYF
d_call: TRBD1; clone_size: few; j_call: TRBJ2-7; v_call: TRBV29-1; cdr3_nt: TGCAGCGTTGAAGTCGATGGGACAGGCTCCTACGAGCAGTACTTC; cdr3_aa: CSVEVDGTGSYEQYF
d_call: TRBD1; clone_size: -; j_call: TRBJ2-2; v_call: TRBV19; cdr3_nt: TGTGCCAGTACACTCAACCCCGGGACAGGGTTTTTCGGGGAGCTGTTTTTT; cdr3_aa: CASTLNPGTGFFGELFF
d_call: -; clone_size: -; j_call: TRBJ1-1; v_call: TRBV7-3; cdr3_nt: TGTGCCAGCAGCTTGATAAGGGGGGACTCCAATGAAGCTTTCTTT; cdr3_aa: CASSLIRGDSNEAFF
d_call: TRBD1; clone_size: -; j_call: TRBJ2-2; v_call: TRBV5-4; cdr3_nt: TGTGCCAGCAGCTTATCATGGCAGGGGGCCGGGGAGCTGTTTTTT; cdr3_aa: CASSLSWQGAGELFF
d_call: -; clone_size: -; j_call: TRBJ2-1; v_call: TRBV27; cdr3_nt: TGTGCCAGCAGTTTATTCTTATCCAATGAGCAGTTCTTC; cdr3_aa: CASSLFLSNEQFF
d_call: TRBD1; clone_size: -; j_call: TRBJ2-7; v_call: TRBV7-2; cdr3_nt: TGTGCCAGCAGCAAAACCGGGACAGGGGTCTACGAGCAGTACTTC; cdr3_aa: CASSKTGTGVYEQYF
d_call: TRBD2; clone_size: few; j_call: TRBJ2-5; v_call: TRBV5-6; cdr3_nt: TGTGCCAGCAGCCCAGGACTAGATGAGACCCAGTACTTC; cdr3_aa: CASSPGLDETQYF
d_call: TRBD1; clone_size: -; j_call: TRBJ2-1; v_call: TRBV28; cdr3_nt: TGTGCCAGCAGTCGACAGGGTTTAGGGAATGAGCAGTTCTTC; cdr3_aa: CASSRQGLGNEQFF
d_call: TRBD1; clone_size: -; j_call: TRBJ2-3; v_call: TRBV11-2; cdr3_nt: TGTGCCAGCAGCTTAGGTGGGACAGGGTACACAGATACGCAGTATTTT; cdr3_aa: CASSLGGTGYTDTQYF
d_call: -; clone_size: -; j_call: TRBJ2-5; v_call: TRBV11-2; cdr3_nt: TGTGCCAGCAGCTTAGAGTGGGGGGCGGCCCAGTACTTC; cdr3_aa: CASSLEWGAAQYF
d_call: TRBD2; clone_size: few; j_call: TRBJ2-7; v_call: TRBV6-5; cdr3_nt: TGTGCCAGCAGCTCCGGGACTAGCGGGGGGGAAATTGCCGAGCAGTACTTC; cdr3_aa: CASSSGTSGGEIAEQYF
d_call: -; clone_size: -; j_call: TRBJ1-2; v_call: TRBV4-1; cdr3_nt: TGCGCCAGCAGCCAAGATATGAGCCAGAACTATGGCTACACCTTC; cdr3_aa: CASSQDMSQNYGYTF